The entry below describes one T cell receptor beta chain. Its specificity is not known. The sample originates from a study of T cell repertoires in cytomegalovirus infection. Findings and caveats of the study: Dominant in the ex vivo response were TCR beta clonotypes restricted by HLA-C and specific for CMV.

TCRdb analysed the reads with MiXCR anew, one entry per CDR3 protein. Found here are under 600,000 distinct CDR3 sequences, more than 15% of them singletons; the top ten hold 24%. Germline V lookup: CDR1 SGDLS, CDR2 YYNGEE. The CDR3 sequence is 19 residues long. Trimming cost V 2 bases and J 1 base, with 19 bases left between them. Material: CD8+ T cells from PBMCs. The J gene is TRBJ2-6, the V gene TRBV9; tentatively, D is TRBD1 or TRBD2 (5 bases each). The TCR comes from a human donor in good health (CMV status not recorded). Some clones in this sample may be carry-over from other donors' samples. In DNA form, the CDR3 reads TGTGCCAGCAGCGTTCGGGACCTCCACTCCTTTTCTGGGGCCAACGTCCTGACTTTC. It specifies CASSVRDLHSFSGANVLTF.